A single sample gave rise to the 19 T cell receptor beta chains below, sequenced in a study of Graves' ophthalmopathy and Graves' hyperthyroidism. The study amplified TCR beta CDR3 regions using RNA transcripts. An initial RT-PCR round employing HTBI primers preceded a second-round multiplex PCR. TCRdb re-called the multiplex PCR reads with MiXCR, one entry per CDR3 protein. Of about 620,000 distinct CDR3 sequences in the sample, about 24% were seen once. Material for sequencing was peripheral blood. Receptor source: a woman between 18 and 30 years old with stable Graves' hyperthyroidism. Some clones in this sample may be carry-over from other donors' samples.

The sample holds many counts of this clonotype. The J gene is TRBJ1-1, the V gene TRBV6-1, with D uncertain. V dropped 8 bases and J dropped 3 bases, with 13 bases sitting between them. The CDR3 totals 13 residues. The germline CDR1 and CDR2 sequences are MNHNS and SASEGT. CDR3 in amino acids: CASGLSLDTEAFF. For the CDR3, the DNA is TGTGCCAGCGGACTATCCTTGGACACTGAAGCTTTCTTT.

J is TRBJ2-7 and V is TRBV25-1; 11 nucleotides match TRBD2. The junction had 14 bases not matched to a gene; V was cut back by 3 bases and J by 7 bases. The CDR3 contains 17 residues. Germline CDR1 reads MGHDK; CDR2 reads SYGVNS. As DNA, the CDR3 is TGTGCCAGCAGTGAGGAGGCTAGCGGGGGGAGACGAGAAGAGCAGTACTTC. Protein product: CASSEEASGGRREEQYF.

This clonotype has a count of ten or more. This chain uses TRBV28 with TRBJ2-7; 10 bases are a match to TRBD2. V gave up 8 bases and J gave up 2 bases; unmatched junction bases: 3. Looked up from germline, CDR1 is MDHEN and CDR2 is SYDVKM. The CDR3 is 13 amino acids. The DNA of the CDR3 is TGTGCCAGCCTACTAGCGGGGACCTACGAGCAGTACTTC. Translation: CASLLAGTYEQYF.

Ten or more counts support this clonotype. The V and J genes are TRBV5-1 and TRBJ2-5; 10 bases match TRBD2. This CDR3 has 16 amino acids. CDR1 is SGHRS and CDR2 is YFSETQ in the germline V gene. Trimming took 0 bases from V and 3 from J; bases not matched to a gene: 5. The CDR3 region is CASSLVPSGGEETQYF. As DNA, the CDR3 is TGCGCCAGCAGCTTGGTCCCTAGCGGGGGCGAAGAGACCCAGTACTTC.

This clonotype was seen at least ten times. V usage is TRBV6-5 and J usage is TRBJ2-5, with 7 bases aligning to TRBD1. Trimming cost V 4 bases and J 1 base; bases outside gene matches: 3. CDR1 and CDR2 (germline): MNHEY, SVGAGI. The CDR3 has 14 residues. CDR3 sequence: CASSSGTAQETQYF. CDR3 coding DNA: TGTGCCAGCAGTTCCGGGACAGCCCAAGAGACCCAGTACTTC.

This clonotype was seen at least ten times. The chain joins TRBV9 to TRBJ2-7; 8 positions agree with TRBD2. The V gene's germline CDR1 is SGDLS and CDR2 YYNGEE. The CDR3 is made up of 14 amino acids. V shed 0 bases, J shed 3 bases, and the junction held 2 bases outside the gene matches. CDR3 DNA: TGTGCCAGCAGCGTAGGTCGGGGGGGCTACGAGCAGTACTTC. Amino acids: CASSVGRGGYEQYF.

This chain joins TRBV20-1 and TRBJ2-3, with D perhaps given as TRBD1 or TRBD2 (6 bases each). Germline values: CDR1 DFQATT, CDR2 SNEGSKA (reference sequence). This CDR3 has 15 residues. V was trimmed by 6 bases and J by 2 bases, leaving 18 bases between them. Here the CDR3 reads CSAQRGDFHTDTQYF. CDR3 sequence (DNA): TGCAGTGCCCAAAGGGGGGATTTCCACACAGATACGCAGTATTTT.

The genes are TRBV29-1 and TRBJ2-7; a possible D gene is TRBD1 (5 bases). Deletions cut 5 bases from V and 2 bases from J, with 13 bases between. The CDR3 consists of 13 residues. Germline V gives CDR1 SQVTM, CDR2 ANQGSEA. The DNA for the CDR3 is TGCAGCGTTCTAGGCAGGGTCCCCTACGAGCAGTACTTC. This encodes CSVLGRVPYEQYF.

V is TRBV29-1 and J is TRBJ2-7, with D perhaps matching TRBD2 (5 bases). Germline V gene lookup returns CDR1 SQVTM and CDR2 ANQGSEA. The CDR3 is made up of 12 amino acids. Trimming removed 6 bases at V and 0 bases at J, with 9 bases between. CDR3 nucleotide sequence: TGCAGCGTCGCTCGGGACTCCTACGAGCAGTACTTC. It yields the protein CSVARDSYEQYF.

The chain recombines TRBV20-1 with TRBJ2-2; TRBD1 matches at 11 bases. Trimming at V came to 5 bases and at J to 7 bases, leaving 3 bases not matched to a gene. CDR1 DFQATT and CDR2 SNEGSKA come from the germline V gene (reference sequence). The CDR3 length is 13 residues. DNA for the CDR3: TGCAGTGCTCGGACAGGGGGCAACGGGGAGCTGTTTTTT. Encoded protein: CSARTGGNGELFF.

This clonotype was seen at least ten times. The chain carries TRBV28 and TRBJ2-2; TRBD1 matches at 11 bases. The J segment lost 7 bases and the V segment lost 6 bases, leaving 10 bases of the junction unmatched. Germline V gene data show CDR1 as MDHEN and CDR2 as SYDVKM. The CDR3 is made up of 16 amino acids. The CDR3 loop is CASSPGQGDGSGELFF. CDR3 DNA: TGTGCCAGCAGCCCGGGACAGGGGGACGGTAGCGGGGAGCTGTTTTTT.

Many counts were recorded for this clonotype. The chain links TRBV10-3 to TRBJ2-7; TRBD1 matches at 8 bases. Trimming cost V 4 bases and J 6 bases; bases outside gene matches: 8. This CDR3 region has 14 residues. Germline-derived CDR1 and CDR2 are ENHRY and SYGVKD. CDR3 in amino acids: CAISGGTGPSEQYF. The CDR3 nucleotides are TGTGCCATCAGTGGTGGGACAGGCCCCAGCGAGCAGTACTTC.

This clonotype was observed at least ten times. The rearrangement joins TRBV6-5 to TRBJ2-7, with TRBD1 matching 7 bases. V shed 3 bases, J shed 0 bases, and the junction held 8 bases outside the gene matches. This CDR3 contains 16 residues. Germline V gene lookup returns CDR1 MNHEY and CDR2 SVGAGI. The CDR3 coding sequence is TGTGCCAGCAGTTATCGAAAGACAGGGAGCTCCTACGAGCAGTACTTC. Translation: CASSYRKTGSSYEQYF.

This clonotype was observed many times. The V and J genes are TRBV7-2 and TRBJ2-5; D uncertain. Germline lookup yields CDR1 SGHTA and CDR2 FQGNSA. This CDR3 is 14 amino acids long. V lost 2 bases and J 5 bases, leaving 12 bases between the germline ends. The CDR3 DNA reads TGTGCCAGCAGCTTAATGGGGTCACGGGAGACCCAGTACTTC. As protein: CASSLMGSRETQYF.

This clonotype was counted at least ten times. The chain has TRBV6-2 or TRBV6-3 and TRBJ2-5, with 8 bases that match TRBD1. The V gene end was trimmed by 2 bases and the J gene end by 5 bases; junction bases not matched to a gene: 4. This CDR3 is 14 amino acids long. The germline gives CDR1 MNHEY, CDR2 SVGEGT. The CDR3 DNA reads TGTGCCAGCAGTTACGTGGGACAGGATGAGACCCAGTACTTC. This translates into CASSYVGQDETQYF.

CDR3 coding DNA: TGCGCCAGCAGCCCCCGGGACAGGGGTCCACTTTACACTGAAGCTTTCTTT. It yields the protein CASSPRDRGPLYTEAFF. This sequence joins TRBV5-1 and TRBJ1-1, with 10 positions matching TRBD1. This CDR3 region has 17 residues. Germline assignment: CDR1 SGHRS and CDR2 YFSETQ. V trimming: 4 bases; J trimming: 3 bases; junction bases outside the gene matches: 12.

This clonotype was detected many times. The gene calls are TRBV4-1 and TRBJ2-7; TRBD1 aligns across 12 bases. The CDR3 length is 15 residues. Losses at the gene ends were 3 bases for V and 6 bases for J; bases not matched to a gene: 6. Per germline, CDR1 MGHRA and CDR2 YSYEKL. CDR3 DNA sequence: TGCGCCAGCAGCCATCCGGGACAGGGGGCGGTCGAGCAGTACTTC. Its protein product is CASSHPGQGAVEQYF.

The chain has TRBV2 and TRBJ2-7; a weak D match, TRBD2 (5 bases). V lost 6 bases, J lost 5 bases, and 11 bases lay in between. The CDR3 loop spans 12 amino acids. Germline CDR1 and CDR2: SNHLY and FYNNEI. The CDR3 loop is CASSVFGDEQYF. DNA of the CDR3: TGTGCCAGCAGCGTCTTCGGGGACGAGCAGTACTTC.

This clonotype showed up many times. The chain employs TRBV19 and TRBJ1-1; D remains unclear. The V gene's germline CDR1 is LNHDA and CDR2 SQIVND (reference sequence). The V gene lost 5 bases and the J gene lost 1 base, with 14 bases spanning the gap. The CDR3 runs 15 residues. This CDR3 is CASSRDDTPNTEAFF. CDR3 nucleotide sequence: TGTGCCAGTAGTCGCGACGACACGCCGAACACTGAAGCTTTCTTT.